The rows below give T cell receptor beta chains drawn from one sample of a study of OX40 agonist ivuxolimab in advanced cancers. Generated by immunoSEQ multiplex PCR, the TCRdb table keeps only in-frame clones and is missing some. The profile shows tens of thousands of clones, 82% of them singletons. The sample in question was CD4+ or CD8+ T cells sorted from blood, obtained in a trial of the OX40 agonist ivuxolimab. All receptors derive from an adult with an advanced solid tumor such as melanoma, head and neck, liver or kidney cancer. Both conserved end residues are part of each CDR3. Fields, in order: J gene, V gene, CDR3 protein.

>TRBJ2-7|TRBV9
CASSEIGTGTGITF
>TRBJ1-2|TRBV27
CASSLTGTGIYGYTF
>TRBJ2-2|TRBV4-3
CASSPRGQASRTGELFF
>TRBJ2-6|TRBV6-1
CASSPNSGANVLTF
>TRBJ2-7|TRBV19
CASRGGYEQYF
>TRBJ2-3|TRBV11-3
CASSLDYPTDTQYF
>TRBJ2-2|TRBV6-1
CASRNSWAGELFF
>TRBJ2-1|TRBV5-4
CASSLDGGVGDEQFF
>TRBJ2-2|TRBV19
CASSRARARGGTGELFF
>TRBJ2-3|TRBV29-1
CSVGLSSERTDTQYF
>TRBJ2-7|TRBV18
CASSPGAGVGEQYF
>TRBJ1-6|TRBV2
CASRAIPGQANSPLHF
>TRBJ2-1|TRBV9
CASSVEVSGSSSRNEQFF
>TRBJ1-1|TRBV15
CATSRVRANTEAFF
>TRBJ2-5|TRBV6-6
CASMHVGETQYF
>TRBJ1-4|TRBV7-8
CASSTRSGGNEKLFF
>TRBJ1-1|TRBV5-1
CASSLDRVMNTEAFF